The clone carrying this T cell receptor (beta chain) was found once. Sample time point: newly diagnosed GD, antithyroid drugs for less than 3 months. Following extraction of RNA from PBMCs, that RNA was used to make the TCR library. This entry is derived from a study of regulatory T cells in long-lasting Graves disease. iRepertoire HTBI primers and Arm-PCR of CDR3 regions built TCR beta libraries. A single record per CDR3 protein comes from TCRdb applying MiXCR to the multiplex PCR reads. The data hold about 420,000 distinct CDR3 sequences, with about a sixth observed a single time. This sample also belongs to another study, concerning T cells in Graves' hyperthyroidism and ophthalmopathy.

The sample was peripheral blood mononuclear cells (PBMCs), taken at new diagnosis, from a patient treated with antithyroid drugs. The TCR sequence derives from a woman aged 18-29 years with Graves disease.

The CDR3 DNA follows: TGCGCCAGCAGTACGTTACTAGCCAAAAACATTCAGTACTTC. It yields the protein CASSTLLAKNIQYF. V and J are TRBV10-2 and TRBJ2-4; D uncertain. V was clipped by 5 bases and J by 0 bases, with 8 bases between them. The germline CDR1 and CDR2 sequences are WSHSY and SAAADI. This CDR3 region has 14 residues.